These T cell receptor beta chains were read from a single sample in a study of CD8+ T cells in alopecia areata. Produced via immunoSEQ multiplex PCR; TCRdb's table is partial and in-frame only. The repertoire includes 110,000 to 150,000 clones, approximately 50% of them detected once, and less than 1% sits in the top ten. This material consisted of CD4+ T cells sorted from blood, taken at week 0. The receptor set was obtained from a human donor with alopecia areata. CDR3s include the opening cysteine and the closing phenylalanine or tryptophan. A D gene is named only where the DNA matches it firmly. Rows give clone size only sometimes, using once, few, many, or a class for an expanded clone.

J gene: TRBJ2-5; clone size: -; V gene: TRBV29-1; D gene: -; CDR3 length: 14; CDR3 protein: CSVAASLSQETQYF; CDR3 DNA: TGCAGCGTTGCGGCTAGCCTTTCCCAAGAGACCCAGTACTTC
J gene: TRBJ1-1; clone size: -; V gene: TRBV29-1; D gene: TRBD1; CDR3 length: 13; CDR3 protein: CSVEGALLGEAFF; CDR3 DNA: TGCAGCGTAGAGGGGGCGTTATTAGGTGAAGCTTTCTTT
J gene: TRBJ2-1; clone size: -; V gene: TRBV4-1; D gene: TRBD1; CDR3 length: 14; CDR3 protein: CASRPDRVYNEQFF; CDR3 DNA: TGCGCCAGCAGACCTGACAGGGTCTACAATGAGCAGTTCTTC
J gene: TRBJ2-3; clone size: -; V gene: TRBV5-1; D gene: -; CDR3 length: 14; CDR3 protein: CASSLVWGADTQYF; CDR3 DNA: TGCGCCAGCAGCTTGGTGTGGGGCGCAGATACGCAGTATTTT
J gene: TRBJ1-3; clone size: -; V gene: TRBV9; D gene: -; CDR3 length: 16; CDR3 protein: CASSGGTPDLGNTIYF; CDR3 DNA: TGTGCCAGCAGCGGCGGGACTCCTGATCTAGGAAACACCATATATTTT
J gene: TRBJ2-7; clone size: -; V gene: TRBV7-2; D gene: -; CDR3 length: 16; CDR3 protein: CASSLVAGPGGYEQYF; CDR3 DNA: TGTGCCAGCAGCTTAGTGGCGGGCCCCGGAGGGTACGAGCAGTACTTC
J gene: TRBJ2-6; clone size: -; V gene: TRBV13; D gene: -; CDR3 length: 19; CDR3 protein: CASSFRDRTVNSGANVLTF; CDR3 DNA: TGTGCCAGCAGCTTTAGGGACCGGACAGTCAACTCTGGGGCCAACGTCCTGACTTTC
J gene: TRBJ1-1; clone size: -; V gene: TRBV29-1; D gene: TRBD1; CDR3 length: 16; CDR3 protein: CSVDTRGRPANTEAFF; CDR3 DNA: TGCAGCGTTGACACCAGGGGGCGCCCGGCGAACACTGAAGCTTTCTTT
J gene: TRBJ1-5; clone size: -; V gene: TRBV5-4; D gene: -; CDR3 length: 14; CDR3 protein: CASSVGVTGEPQHF; CDR3 DNA: TGTGCCAGCAGCGTGGGAGTGACGGGAGAGCCCCAGCATTTT
J gene: TRBJ2-7; clone size: few; V gene: TRBV5-4; D gene: -; CDR3 length: 13; CDR3 protein: CASSRHPTGEQYF; CDR3 DNA: TGTGCCAGCAGCCGCCATCCAACTGGTGAGCAGTACTTC
J gene: TRBJ2-5; clone size: -; V gene: TRBV30; D gene: TRBD2; CDR3 length: 16; CDR3 protein: CAWRAGGRSRGETQYF; CDR3 DNA: TGTGCCTGGAGAGCGGGCGGGAGGTCCCGGGGAGAGACCCAGTACTTC
J gene: TRBJ1-1; clone size: few; V gene: TRBV4-3; D gene: TRBD1; CDR3 length: 14; CDR3 protein: CASSFGTGNTEAFF; CDR3 DNA: TGCGCCAGCAGCTTTGGGACAGGGAACACTGAAGCTTTCTTT
J gene: TRBJ2-6; clone size: -; V gene: TRBV19; D gene: -; CDR3 length: 16; CDR3 protein: CASSDGLTSGANVLTF; CDR3 DNA: TGTGCCAGTAGTGATGGACTAACCTCTGGGGCCAACGTCCTGACTTTC
J gene: TRBJ2-5; clone size: -; V gene: TRBV6-5; D gene: TRBD1; CDR3 length: 14; CDR3 protein: CASGRGTDQETQYF; CDR3 DNA: TGTGCCAGCGGCCGTGGGACAGACCAAGAGACCCAGTACTTC
J gene: TRBJ2-5; clone size: -; V gene: TRBV30; D gene: TRBD1; CDR3 length: 17; CDR3 protein: CAWSGEGTDRIQETQYF; CDR3 DNA: TGTGCCTGGAGTGGAGAGGGGACAGACAGGATCCAAGAGACCCAGTACTTC
J gene: TRBJ2-1; clone size: -; V gene: TRBV19; D gene: TRBD2; CDR3 length: 14; CDR3 protein: CASKSGGGYNEQFF; CDR3 DNA: TGTGCCAGTAAATCGGGAGGGGGCTACAATGAGCAGTTCTTC